Ten or more counts support the clone carrying this T cell receptor (beta chain). Its antigen is still unknown. These data come from a study of T cells after yellow fever vaccination. Notes on the study in general: The bulk population could contribute abundant contaminating clonotypes to FACS-sorted repertoires. Clones from primary vaccination mostly reappeared after the booster (roughly 97% CD4, approximately 88% CD8).

Deletions cut 7 bases from V and 0 bases from J, with 9 bases between. Germline-derived CDR1 and CDR2 are SGHAT and FQNNGV. The CDR3 length is 13 residues. TCRdb re-called the 5' RACE reads through MiXCR, storing one row per CDR3 protein. The sample gives hundreds of thousands of distinct CDR3 sequences, 12% of which show up once; 15% is in the top ten. Material: PBMCs, obtained on the day of the yellow fever booster vaccination. This TCR was sampled from a young man who received the YFV17D yellow fever vaccine. V gene TRBV11-2 combines with J gene TRBJ1-1, with D hard to call. CDR3 sequence reads: CASTLTVNTEAFF. The CDR3 bases are TGTGCCAGCACCCTGACCGTGAACACTGAAGCTTTCTTT.